The next 25 T cell receptor beta chains were all read from a single sample in a study of spatial heterogeneity in lung cancer. Using its own MiXCR run on the 5' RACE reads, TCRdb lists one record per CDR3 protein. This sample has more than 3,500 distinct CDR3 sequences, with 9.8% found just once. The time point: sample taken at primary tumor resection. The input material, whole RNA from tumor, nontumor lung or frozen PBMC, was sequenced unsorted. The sequencing used PBMCs, collected at surgery. Source of these receptors: a male donor with early-stage non-small cell lung cancer.

The V gene is TRBV5-1, the J gene TRBJ2-7; TRBD1 matches 12 bases. The CDR3 spans 15 residues. Germline CDR1 and CDR2: SGHRS and YFSETQ. V gave up 4 bases and J gave up 2 bases; unmatched junction bases: 4. In DNA, the CDR3 is TGCGCCAGCAGCACGGGACAGGGGGCTCCCTACGAGCAGTACTTC. Translating it yields CASSTGQGAPYEQYF.

This chain connects TRBV20-1 to TRBJ2-1; weak D call: TRBD2 (5 bases). Trimming removed 4 bases at V and 6 bases at J, with 10 bases between. The CDR3 length is 12 residues. Germline V gene lookup returns CDR1 DFQATT and CDR2 SNEGSKA (reference sequence). CDR3 nucleotide sequence: TGCAGTGCTACGGAGGAAGGCAATGAGCAGTTCTTC. Amino acid sequence: CSATEEGNEQFF.

This clonotype was detected many times. This chain connects TRBV7-9 to TRBJ2-7; D unclear. The CDR3 runs to 12 residues. V was clipped by 5 bases and J by 5 bases, with 10 bases between them. CDR1 is SEHNR, CDR2 FQNEAQ, per germline (reference sequence). CDR3 loop: CASSLLTDEQYF. The CDR3 DNA is TGTGCCAGCAGCCTATTAACGGACGAGCAGTACTTC.

In its sample, this clonotype ranks as medium-sized (0.01 to 0.1%). V and J are TRBV7-9 and TRBJ2-7, with 9 bases lining up with TRBD1. V shed 4 bases and J 6 bases; nucleotides not matched to a gene: 13. The CDR3 contains 16 residues. Germline CDR1 is SEHNR and CDR2 is FQNEAQ (reference sequence). This CDR3 reads CASSSGTGYEGSEQYF. CDR3 in DNA: TGTGCCAGCAGCTCCGGGACAGGGTATGAGGGCTCCGAGCAGTACTTC.

There are many counts of this clonotype. This chain links TRBV10-3 with TRBJ1-4; 8 nucleotides agree with TRBD1. The germline V gene has CDR1 ENHRY and CDR2 SYGVKD. V was clipped by 6 bases and J by 4 bases; unmatched bases: 10. CDR3 size: 16 residues. CDR3 in DNA: TGTGCCATCAGCCGAACTAAGACAGGGGTTAATGAAAAACTGTTTTTT. Its protein product is CAISRTKTGVNEKLFF.

This clonotype was picked up many times. V gene TRBV15 combines with J gene TRBJ2-1, with 12 bases lining up with TRBD2. Germline values: CDR1 LNHNV, CDR2 YYDKDF (reference sequence). The V gene end was trimmed by 0 bases and the J gene end by 6 bases; junction bases not matched to a gene: 6. The CDR3 is made up of 17 amino acids. CDR3 sequence reads: CATSRDLASGGGNEQFF. The CDR3, as DNA: TGTGCCACCAGCAGAGATCTGGCTAGCGGGGGGGGCAATGAGCAGTTCTTC.

This clonotype appeared a few times. The genes are TRBV20-1 and TRBJ2-7; perhaps TRBD1 as D (6 bases). There are 12 residues in the CDR3. Trimming removed 4 bases from V and 2 bases from J, with 9 bases in between. Germline-derived CDR1 and CDR2 are DFQATT and SNEGSKA (reference sequence). CDR3 nucleotides: TGCAGTGCTATTGGGGGCCCCTACGAGCAGTACTTC. As protein: CSAIGGPYEQYF.

The sample holds many counts of this clonotype. The rearrangement links TRBV19 to TRBJ1-2, with D possibly being TRBD1 (5 bases). The CDR3 extends over 14 amino acids. The V end was cut by 3 bases, the J end by 2 bases, with 10 bases between. The germline CDR1 and CDR2 sequences are LNHDA and SQIVND (reference sequence). The chain's CDR3 is CASSIQGMNYGYTF. The DNA for the CDR3 is TGTGCCAGTAGTATCCAGGGCATGAACTATGGCTACACCTTC.

This chain joins TRBV27 and TRBJ2-1, with a possible D match to TRBD2 (6 bases). The CDR3 length is 15 residues. V was clipped by 6 bases and J by 2 bases, with 14 bases between them. The germline gives CDR1 MNHEY, CDR2 SMNVEV (reference sequence). CDR3 sequence reads: CASSRLGGAYNEQFF. As DNA, the CDR3 is TGTGCCAGCAGCCGACTAGGCGGTGCCTACAATGAGCAGTTCTTC.

This clonotype was picked up many times. The J gene is TRBJ2-3, the V gene TRBV29-1, with TRBD1 identical over 7 bases. J was trimmed by 13 bases and V by 3 bases; bases with no gene match: 10. From germline, CDR1 is SQVTM and CDR2 ANQGSEA. This CDR3 has 12 amino acids. The CDR3 sequence: CSVETEGAEEYF. The CDR3 coding sequence is TGCAGCGTTGAGACCGAGGGGGCCGAGGAGTATTTT.

This clonotype showed up many times. The chain links TRBV3-1 to TRBJ2-7; 14 bases are shared with TRBD2. From germline, CDR1 is LGHDT and CDR2 YNNKEL (reference sequence). Trimming at V came to 1 base and at J to 7 bases, leaving 6 bases not matched to a gene. The CDR3 sequence is 16 residues long. The CDR3 nucleotides read TGTGCCAGCAGCCAAGTACCAGGGACTAGCGGGGGTGAGCAGTACTTC. Translating gives CASSQVPGTSGGEQYF.

This clonotype came up many times. CDR3 nucleotide sequence: TGTGCCAGCTCACCTCTCGAGAGGACAGGGAAACCCTACGAGCAGTACTTC. It translates to CASSPLERTGKPYEQYF. The rearrangement links TRBV18 to TRBJ2-7; 8 positions agree with TRBD1. V gave up 3 bases and J gave up 2 bases; unmatched junction bases: 12. CDR1 and CDR2 (germline): KGHSH, LQKENI. CDR3 length equals 17 residues.

This chain links TRBV9 with TRBJ2-5; D gene ambiguous. CDR1 SGDLS and CDR2 YYNGEE come from the germline V gene. The CDR3 has 13 amino acids. Trimming removed 4 bases from V and 3 bases from J, with 10 bases in between. The CDR3 protein is CASSRALKETQYF. CDR3 bases: TGTGCCAGCAGCAGGGCCTTGAAAGAGACCCAGTACTTC.

At least ten counts were recorded for this clonotype. This chain uses TRBV5-1 with TRBJ2-7, with a possible D match to TRBD1 (6 bases). The germline gives CDR1 SGHRS, CDR2 YFSETQ. V lost 3 bases and J 7 bases, leaving 11 bases between the germline ends. The CDR3 runs to 12 residues. Here the CDR3 reads CASSSQGFEQYF. The CDR3 bases are TGCGCCAGCAGCTCCCAGGGGTTTGAGCAGTACTTC.

This clonotype has at least ten counts. CDR3: CSATTPGGLAGDTATDTQYF. CDR3 DNA: TGCAGTGCTACCACCCCGGGGGGGCTAGCGGGCGATACCGCGACAGATACGCAGTATTTT. This rearrangement joins TRBV20-1 to TRBJ2-3; 8 positions agree with TRBD2. V was clipped by 4 bases and J by 3 bases; unmatched bases: 24. Germline V CDR1 and CDR2: DFQATT, SNEGSKA (reference sequence). There are 20 residues in the CDR3.

This clonotype was picked up many times. The rearrangement joins TRBV7-8 to TRBJ2-3, with 9 positions matching TRBD2. Germline V lookup: CDR1 SGHVS, CDR2 FQNEAQ. J lost 6 bases, V lost 2 bases, and 6 bases had no gene match. CDR3 length: 15 amino acids. The CDR3: CASSLLRGGPDTQYF. The CDR3 DNA reads TGTGCCAGCAGCTTATTGCGGGGGGGCCCGGATACGCAGTATTTT.

The gene calls are TRBV3-1 and TRBJ2-7, with 8 bases matching TRBD2. Germline trimming cut 3 bases from V and 1 base from J; bases unmatched to any gene: 11. The CDR3 consists of 17 residues. Per germline, CDR1 LGHDT and CDR2 YNNKEL (reference sequence). CDR3 in DNA: TGTGCCAGCAGCCACGACCCTAGCGGGTTCTTTTCCTACGAGCAGTACTTC. Its translation is CASSHDPSGFFSYEQYF.

This clonotype was observed at least ten times. The chain couples TRBV10-3 to TRBJ2-1, with 8 bases lining up with TRBD1. After removal of 4 bases from V and 7 bases from J, the junction contained 9 bases not matched to a gene. The CDR3 is 15 residues long. CDR1 and CDR2 from the germline V gene are ENHRY and SYGVKD. The CDR3: CAISGQQGVINEQFF. The CDR3 bases are TGTGCCATCAGTGGTCAACAGGGGGTGATAAATGAGCAGTTCTTC.

This clonotype occurred many times. The rearrangement links TRBV30 to TRBJ1-5, with D uncertain. Germline values: CDR1 GTSNPN, CDR2 SVGIG (reference sequence). V was trimmed by 4 bases and J by 14 bases, leaving 33 bases between them. The CDR3 runs to 17 residues. Here the CDR3 DNA reads TGTGCCTGGACTTTTACTAGGCAGGTTTCGACTTGTTTCCCAGAGCATTTT. It translates to CAWTFTRQVSTCFPEHF.

This clonotype was seen ten or more times. This chain links TRBV4-1 with TRBJ2-1; 14 nucleotides align to TRBD2. V lost 3 bases, J lost 5 bases, and 9 bases stayed unmatched. The CDR3 length is 18 residues. Germline-derived CDR1 and CDR2 are MGHRA and YSYEKL. CDR3 sequence: CASSQDPGLAGDNNEQFF. DNA for the CDR3: TGCGCCAGCAGCCAGGACCCGGGACTAGCGGGGGACAACAATGAGCAGTTCTTC.

This clonotype has ten or more counts. The rearrangement uses TRBV6-5 and TRBJ2-1; unclear D gene. Germline-derived CDR1 and CDR2 are MNHEY and SVGAGI. The CDR3 is made up of 14 amino acids. The V gene lost 7 bases and the J gene lost 9 bases, with 19 bases spanning the gap. The CDR3 loop is CASTRRSDGSEQFF. The CDR3 region has the DNA TGTGCCAGCACTAGGCGGTCGGATGGAAGTGAGCAGTTCTTC.

This clonotype showed up just a few times. The chain couples TRBV11-2 to TRBJ2-3; D unclear. CDR3 length: 15 amino acids. Germline CDR1 reads SGHAT; CDR2 reads FQNNGV. Deletions cut 3 bases from V and 1 base from J, with 11 bases between. The chain's CDR3 is CASSFNGWGTDTQYF. In DNA, the CDR3 is TGTGCCAGCAGCTTCAACGGCTGGGGCACAGATACGCAGTATTTT. The whole variable domain, remainder taken from reference TRBV11-2 and TRBJ2-3, is EAGVAQSPRYKIIEKRQSVAFWCNPISGHATLYWYQQILGQGPKLLIQFQNNGVVDDSQLPKDRFSAERLKGVDSTLKIQPAKLEDSAVYLCASSFNGWGTDTQYFGPGTRLTVL.

The table lists this clonotype with many counts. The chain couples TRBV11-2 to TRBJ1-1, with 8 bases identical to TRBD1. The CDR3 totals 17 residues. The ends lost 5 bases at V and 4 bases at J; junction bases unmatched: 15. Germline V lookup: CDR1 SGHAT, CDR2 FQNNGV. CDR3 DNA: TGTGCCAGCAGCCAACGTCGGCCACAGGGGGTCGGCACTGAAGCTTTCTTT. Amino acids: CASSQRRPQGVGTEAFF.

In its sample, this clonotype was seen many times. This chain links TRBV3-1 with TRBJ1-5; D gene uncertain. CDR1 is LGHDT, CDR2 YNNKEL, per germline (reference sequence). The V end lost 1 base, the J end lost 5 bases, and 6 bases lay between the germline ends. The CDR3 has 13 amino acids. CDR3 amino acids: CASSQGKDQPQHF. The CDR3, as DNA: TGTGCCAGCAGCCAAGGGAAGGATCAGCCCCAGCATTTT. The full variable domain, its missing parts supplied by reference TRBV3-1 and TRBJ1-5, is DTAVSQTPKYLVTQMGNDKSIKCEQNLGHDTMYWYKQDSKKFLKIMFSYNNKELIINETVPNRFSPKSPDKAHLNLHINSLELGDSAVYFCASSQGKDQPQHFGDGTRLSIL.

This clonotype came up many times. The rearrangement links TRBV7-9 to TRBJ2-3, with D possibly being TRBD2 (5 bases). The V gene's germline CDR1 is SEHNR and CDR2 FQNEAQ (reference sequence). The CDR3 consists of 14 residues. V lost 5 bases and J 4 bases, leaving 13 bases between the germline ends. This CDR3 reads CASSRTGRSDTQYF. CDR3 in DNA: TGTGCCAGCAGCAGGACGGGGAGATCAGATACGCAGTATTTT.